These 24 T cell receptor beta chains share one sample of origin, sequenced in a study of cytomegalovirus exposure and HLA in healthy donors. The PCR contained 60 Vbeta and 13 Jbeta primers. Produced via immunoSEQ multiplex PCR; TCRdb's table is partial and in-frame only. Among roughly 190,000 clones listed, roughly an eighth were seen once. Material for sequencing was PBMCs. All receptors derive from a man aged 50-60 years in good health and CMV-seropositive.

This rearrangement joins TRBV6-5 to TRBJ1-6; D might be TRBD1 (6 bases). Germline CDR1 reads MNHEY; CDR2 reads SVGAGI. This CDR3 has 15 residues. V lost 4 bases, J lost 10 bases, and 17 bases lay in between. In DNA form, the CDR3 reads TGTGCCAGCAGTTCATTTCCGGAAGGGGGATCACCCCTCCACTTT. It encodes CASSSFPEGGSPLHF.

The chain combines TRBV5-8 with TRBJ2-7, with D unresolved. The V end was cut by 4 bases, the J end by 3 bases, with 17 bases between. Germline V gives CDR1 SGHTS, CDR2 YDEGEE. The CDR3 extends over 15 amino acids. The CDR3 region has the DNA TGTGCCAGCAGCCCAGCGCCCGGGTCAAACTACGAGCAGTACTTC. Residues: CASSPAPGSNYEQYF.

The chain is built from TRBV7-2 and TRBJ1-5, with 10 bases that match TRBD1. With V trimmed by 4 bases and J by 2 bases, 5 bases remained unmatched. This CDR3 comprises 16 residues. Germline CDR1 reads SGHTA; CDR2 reads FQGNSA. CDR3 DNA: TGTGCCAGCAGCTCTCGGACAGGGGGGGGCAATCAGCCCCAGCATTTT. Amino acid sequence: CASSSRTGGGNQPQHF.

In its sample, this clone was seen a few times. The genes are TRBV5-6 and TRBJ1-3; tentative D call: TRBD1 (5 bases). Trimming removed 4 bases from V and 7 bases from J, with 24 bases in between. Germline V gene sequence: CDR1 SGHDT, CDR2 YYEEEE. CDR3 length equals 17 residues. In DNA form, the CDR3 reads TGTGCCAGCAGCGTTGCGGGACGCTTAGAAGTGGGGAACACCATATATTTT. Translation: CASSVAGRLEVGNTIYF.

This clone was seen a handful of times. The chain couples TRBV6-5 to TRBJ1-1; D is perhaps TRBD1 (5 bases). Trimming took 4 bases from V and 5 from J, leaving 11 bases between them. CDR3 length: 13 residues. Looked up from germline, CDR1 is MNHEY and CDR2 is SVGAGI. The DNA for the CDR3 is TGTGCCAGCAGTTGGGGCCCCGGTACTGAAGCTTTCTTT. This gives the protein CASSWGPGTEAFF.

In its sample, this clone was seen a few times. J is TRBJ1-2 and V is TRBV5-8, with D possibly being TRBD1 (6 bases). V was cut by 3 bases and J by 8 bases, with 17 bases left in between. The CDR3 spans 14 residues. Germline CDR1 is SGHTS and CDR2 is YDEGEE. DNA for the CDR3: TGTGCCAGCAGCTCTACGGGACATACGAGCGGCTACACCTTC. It specifies CASSSTGHTSGYTF.

This clone has a handful of counts. This chain connects TRBV7-8 to TRBJ1-3; TRBD1 matches 7 bases. The J segment lost 3 bases and the V segment lost 6 bases, leaving 8 bases of the junction unmatched. This CDR3 has 15 amino acids. The germline gives CDR1 SGHVS, CDR2 FQNEAQ. The CDR3 coding sequence is TGTGCCAGCAGTTCAAGACAGGGAAGTGGAAACACCATATATTTT. This gives the protein CASSSRQGSGNTIYF. The full variable domain, its missing parts supplied by reference TRBV7-8 and TRBJ1-3, is GAGVSQSPRYKVAKRGQDVALRCDPISGHVSLFWYQQALGQGPEFLTYFQNEAQLDKSGLPSDRFFAERPEGSVSTLKIQRTQQEDSAVYLCASSSRQGSGNTIYFGEGSWLTVV.

This clone was seen a single time. The same CDR3 also results from other DNA sequences found in this sample. The chain recombines TRBV7-6 with TRBJ2-2; 9 bases match TRBD1. CDR1 is SGHVS and CDR2 is FNYEAQ in the germline V gene. J lost 7 bases, V lost 1 base, and 4 bases had no gene match. The CDR3 contains 15 residues. CDR3 nucleotides: TGTGCCAGCAGCTTAGTACAGGGGGCCAGCGGGGAGCTGTTTTTT. Protein product: CASSLVQGASGELFF.

In its sample, this clone was seen a few times. The chain joins TRBV9 to TRBJ1-3; D may be TRBD1 (6 bases). The CDR3 loop spans 15 amino acids. Germline CDR1 and CDR2: SGDLS and YYNGEE. The V end lost 4 bases, the J end lost 2 bases, and 13 bases lay between the germline ends. The CDR3 loop reads CASSLGGGTGNTIYF. The CDR3 DNA follows: TGTGCCAGCAGCTTAGGAGGGGGTACTGGAAACACCATATATTTT.

This clone was recorded a few times. The rearrangement uses TRBV7-8 and TRBJ1-2; 7 bases map to TRBD1. Trimming at V came to 2 bases and at J to 5 bases, leaving 8 bases not matched to a gene. This CDR3 has 15 residues. Germline V CDR1 and CDR2: SGHVS, FQNEAQ. CDR3 in DNA: TGTGCCAGCAGCTTACAGGGGGAGTCCTTTTATGGCTACACCTTC. Its protein product is CASSLQGESFYGYTF. Supplemented by reference TRBV7-8 and TRBJ1-2, the full variable domain reads GAGVSQSPRYKVAKRGQDVALRCDPISGHVSLFWYQQALGQGPEFLTYFQNEAQLDKSGLPSDRFFAERPEGSVSTLKIQRTQQEDSAVYLCASSLQGESFYGYTFGSGTRLTVV.

This clone was counted only a few times. V gene TRBV27 combines with J gene TRBJ2-7, with 9 bases fitting TRBD1. The germline V gene encodes CDR1 MNHEY and CDR2 SMNVEV (reference sequence). The junction had 5 bases not matched to a gene; V was cut back by 1 base and J by 4 bases. The CDR3 spans 15 residues. CDR3 sequence reads: CASSLLRDRVYEQYF. The CDR3 DNA is TGTGCCAGCAGTTTATTGAGGGACAGGGTTTACGAGCAGTACTTC.

The table lists this clone with a few counts. The chain has TRBV7-9 and TRBJ2-5, with 10 bases matching TRBD1. Germline trimming cut 5 bases from V and 5 bases from J; bases unmatched to any gene: 5. The CDR3 has 14 amino acids. The germline gives CDR1 SEHNR, CDR2 FQNEAQ (reference sequence). The CDR3 DNA follows: TGTGCCAGCAGCCGGACAGGGGGTACGGAGACCCAGTACTTC. Amino acid sequence: CASSRTGGTETQYF.

In its sample, this clone was seen a few times. This sequence joins TRBV10-1 and TRBJ2-5; 7 nucleotides align to TRBD1. CDR3 length: 14 amino acids. Unmatched junction bases numbered 5, after V lost 2 bases and J lost 5 bases. Germline CDR1 is WNHNN and CDR2 is SYGVQD (reference sequence). The CDR3 is CASSETGAGETQYF. Written as DNA, the CDR3 is TGCGCCAGCAGTGAGACAGGGGCAGGGGAGACCCAGTACTTC.

This clone came up a few times. The chain carries TRBV7-9 and TRBJ2-2; 9 bases are a match to TRBD1. This CDR3 has 16 amino acids. Germline V gene data show CDR1 as SEHNR and CDR2 as FQNEAQ (reference sequence). The J segment lost 3 bases and the V segment lost 5 bases, leaving 7 bases of the junction unmatched. The CDR3 DNA follows: TGTGCCAGCAGCCTAAGGGACAGGGTCGACACCGGGGAGCTGTTTTTT. This codes for CASSLRDRVDTGELFF.

The V call is TRBV2, the J call TRBJ2-5, with 7 bases identical to TRBD1. CDR1 and CDR2 from the germline V gene are SNHLY and FYNNEI. The CDR3 spans 15 residues. The J segment lost 5 bases and the V segment lost 5 bases, leaving 11 bases of the junction unmatched. In DNA, the CDR3 is TGTGCCAGCAGTTCTTCTCCGGACAGGTTCGAGACCCAGTACTTC. Translated, it gives CASSSSPDRFETQYF.

This clone has a handful of counts. The chain employs TRBV6-5 and TRBJ1-4; 7 nucleotides align to TRBD1. This CDR3 has 15 residues. V was pared by 0 bases and J by 6 bases, with 4 bases of the junction left unmatched. The germline V gene has CDR1 MNHEY and CDR2 SVGAGI. The CDR3 loop reads CASSYSVGGHEKLFF. The CDR3 DNA reads TGTGCCAGCAGTTACTCTGTAGGGGGCCATGAAAAACTGTTTTTT.

The V call is TRBV7-8, the J call TRBJ2-7; 8 bases map to TRBD1. Germline V gene lookup returns CDR1 SGHVS and CDR2 FQNEAQ. CDR3 length: 15 amino acids. The junction had 10 bases not matched to a gene; V was cut back by 6 bases and J by 3 bases. CDR3 in DNA: TGTGCCAGCAGTTTTGCTCCAGACAGGGGCTACGAGCAGTACTTC. The encoded protein is CASSFAPDRGYEQYF.

The chain recombines TRBV28 with TRBJ2-3; 10 bases fit TRBD2. The junction had 5 bases not matched to a gene; V was cut back by 4 bases and J by 4 bases. Germline-derived CDR1 and CDR2 are MDHEN and SYDVKM. This CDR3 is 15 amino acids long. In DNA form, the CDR3 reads TGTGCCAGCAGTTGGGGTCTAGCGGGGGCAGATACGCAGTATTTT. Protein product: CASSWGLAGADTQYF.

This clone was seen only a few times. The chain has TRBV5-1 and TRBJ2-2, with 9 bases matching TRBD1. The CDR3 has 15 residues. Germline loops: CDR1 SGHRS, CDR2 YFSETQ. The V segment lost 6 bases and the J segment 3 bases; nucleotides outside the gene matches: 6. The CDR3 DNA follows: TGCGCCAGCACCCGGACAGGGGTGGACACCGGGGAGCTGTTTTTT. It yields the protein CASTRTGVDTGELFF.

This clone was observed a handful of times. The genes are TRBV19 and TRBJ1-1; D is undetermined. The V and J ends lost 7 bases and 0 bases respectively, with 15 bases between them. The CDR3 is 15 residues long. The germline CDR1 and CDR2 sequences are LNHDA and SQIVND (reference sequence). The CDR3 DNA reads TGTGCCAGTATTCGAGCGGATGGCGTGAACACTGAAGCTTTCTTT. It translates to CASIRADGVNTEAFF.

V gene TRBV19 combines with J gene TRBJ1-1; D gene unclear. This CDR3 is built from 12 residues. Trimming took 5 bases from V and 11 from J, leaving 15 bases between them. Germline V CDR1 and CDR2: LNHDA, SQIVND (reference sequence). CDR3 residues: CASSDRGLPAFF. The CDR3 DNA reads as TGTGCCAGTAGTGACCGAGGGCTACCCGCTTTCTTT. Full variable domain (missing parts from reference TRBV19 and TRBJ1-1): DGGITQSPKYLFRKEGQNVTLSCEQNLNHDAMYWYRQDPGQGLRLIYYSQIVNDFQKGDIAEGYSVSREKKESFPLTVTSAQKNPTAFYLCASSDRGLPAFFGQGTRLTVV.

This clone has only a few counts. The V and J genes are TRBV27 and TRBJ2-3; the match to TRBD1 covers 9 bases. This CDR3 region has 16 residues. V lost 4 bases, J lost 1 base, and 6 bases stayed unmatched. CDR1 and CDR2 from the germline V gene are MNHEY and SMNVEV (reference sequence). The CDR3 DNA reads as TGTGCCAGCAGTTCTTTCCGGACAGGGGGCACAGATACGCAGTATTTT. It codes for CASSSFRTGGTDTQYF.

This clone was seen only a few times. The V call is TRBV6-5, the J call TRBJ1-4; D unclear. The germline gives CDR1 MNHEY, CDR2 SVGAGI. With 7 bases removed from V and 5 bases from J, the gap between germline ends came to 14 bases. The CDR3 length is 14 residues. In nucleotides, the CDR3 is TGTGCCAGCACCAGCCCGGGTGCAAATGAAAAACTGTTTTTT. Protein: CASTSPGANEKLFF.

This clone appeared a few times. This chain connects TRBV27 to TRBJ2-2, with a tentative D call TRBD2 (7 bases). The germline V gene encodes CDR1 MNHEY and CDR2 SMNVEV (reference sequence). This CDR3 is 16 amino acids long. V gave up 7 bases and J gave up 7 bases, with 22 bases separating them. The CDR3 DNA reads as TGTGCCAGCACTCCCTTCCTGGGGGGGCGCAGCGGGGAGCTGTTTTTT. It is translated as CASTPFLGGRSGELFF.